The 16 T cell receptor beta chains given below trace back to one sample, sequenced in a study of cytomegalovirus exposure and HLA in healthy donors. TCRdb's table, derived via immunoSEQ multiplex PCR, lists solely in-frame clones and lacks some. The sample carries around 150,000 clones, approximately 87% recorded once. The specimen sequenced was PBMCs. The receptors stem from a woman in her 30s in good health and CMV-seronegative.

The gene calls are TRBV9 and TRBJ2-3, with a tentative D call TRBD2 (5 bases). Germline assignment: CDR1 SGDLS and CDR2 YYNGEE. This CDR3 has 17 residues. Trimming removed 0 bases from V and 4 bases from J, with 18 bases in between. The chain's CDR3 is CASSVAQRGGWADTQYF. For the CDR3, the DNA is TGTGCCAGCAGCGTAGCTCAACGCGGAGGCTGGGCAGATACGCAGTATTTT. Variable domain in full (rest from reference TRBV9 and TRBJ2-3): DSGVTQTPKHLITATGQRVTLRCSPRSGDLSVYWYQQSLDQGLQFLIQYYNGEERAKGNILERFSAQQFPDLHSELNLSSLELGDSALYFCASSVAQRGGWADTQYFGPGTRLTVL.

The chain has TRBV7-6 and TRBJ1-3; TRBD1 might be the D (6 bases). The V and J ends lost 2 bases and 0 bases respectively, with 14 bases between them. The CDR3 extends over 17 amino acids. The germline gives CDR1 SGHVS, CDR2 FNYEAQ. CDR3 nucleotide sequence: TGTGCCAGCAGCTTAAAGACCCTGACAGGCTCTGGAAACACCATATATTTT. Translation gives CASSLKTLTGSGNTIYF.

The V and J genes are TRBV9 and TRBJ1-2, with 10 bases matching TRBD1. Germline V gene sequence: CDR1 SGDLS, CDR2 YYNGEE. After removal of 5 bases from V and 5 bases from J, the junction contained 15 bases not matched to a gene. CDR3 length: 17 residues. CDR3 sequence (DNA): TGTGCCAGCAGTAAGACCCCCGGGACAGGGGATTGGTATGGCTACACCTTC. Translating gives CASSKTPGTGDWYGYTF.

The V call is TRBV29-1, the J call TRBJ1-1; D unclear. This CDR3 is built from 12 residues. Germline values: CDR1 SQVTM, CDR2 ANQGSEA. The V and J ends lost 5 bases and 9 bases respectively, with 16 bases between them. CDR3: CSVQEVNSKAFF. The CDR3 coding sequence is TGCAGCGTTCAGGAGGTTAACAGTAAAGCTTTCTTT.

The chain combines TRBV15 with TRBJ1-3; D unresolved. V gave up 0 bases and J gave up 0 bases, with 12 bases separating them. The CDR3 spans 17 residues. CDR1 and CDR2 (germline): LNHNV, YYDKDF (reference sequence). CDR3 nucleotide sequence: TGTGCCACCAGCAGAGATCACGGCACTAGCTCTGGAAACACCATATATTTT. It translates to CATSRDHGTSSGNTIYF.

This clone was counted a single time. The gene calls are TRBV5-8 and TRBJ1-5; D not resolved. Trimming pared 6 bases from V and 8 bases from J, leaving 18 bases between. The CDR3 runs 14 residues. Looked up from germline, CDR1 is SGHTS and CDR2 is YDEGEE. The CDR3 here is CASIDPAVWEPQHF. DNA of the CDR3: TGTGCCAGCATAGACCCGGCCGTCTGGGAGCCCCAGCATTTT.

The CDR3 here is CASSIGGRGSEQYF. The CDR3 DNA follows: TGTGCCAGCAGCATAGGGGGCAGGGGATCCGAGCAGTACTTC. This chain uses TRBV9 with TRBJ2-7, with TRBD1 matching over 7 bases. Trimming at V came to 4 bases and at J to 6 bases, leaving 10 bases not matched to a gene. Germline assignment: CDR1 SGDLS and CDR2 YYNGEE. The CDR3 loop spans 14 amino acids.

The chain is built from TRBV28 and TRBJ2-1; D unclear. Trimming cost V 5 bases and J 6 bases, with 5 bases left between them. CDR3 length: 11 residues. Germline values: CDR1 MDHEN, CDR2 SYDVKM. The CDR3 sequence: CASSPTNEQFF. CDR3 sequence (DNA): TGTGCCAGCAGTCCTACCAATGAGCAGTTCTTC.

The chain combines TRBV4-3 with TRBJ2-2; TRBD2 matches at 12 bases. This CDR3 contains 18 residues. Trimming at V came to 3 bases and at J to 6 bases, leaving 11 bases not matched to a gene. CDR1 is LGHNA, CDR2 YSLEER, per germline. The DNA for the CDR3 is TGCGCCAGCAGCCACCAACTCCAACTAGCGGGGGGTTCCGGGGAGCTGTTTTTT. Translating gives CASSHQLQLAGGSGELFF.

The genes are TRBV2 and TRBJ1-1; TRBD1 is a possible D gene (5 bases). CDR3 size: 13 residues. The germline V gene has CDR1 SNHLY and CDR2 FYNNEI. Trimming removed 7 bases at V and 10 bases at J, with 19 bases between. The CDR3 nucleotides read TGTGCCAGCATCCCGTCGGGAGAGAGGGGAGCTTTCTTT. It is translated as CASIPSGERGAFF.

The V gene is TRBV29-1, the J gene TRBJ2-1, with 9 bases lining up with TRBD2. Germline CDR1 and CDR2: SQVTM and ANQGSEA. The CDR3 sequence is 12 residues long. In DNA, the CDR3 is TGCTCGGGCGGGAGGGGTAACAATGAGCAGTTCTTC. Encoded protein: CSGGRGNNEQFF.

The chain combines TRBV5-1 with TRBJ2-3; D remains unclear. Germline V gives CDR1 SGHRS, CDR2 YFSETQ. The V end was cut by 2 bases, the J end by 5 bases, with 3 bases between. The CDR3 covers 11 residues. DNA of the CDR3: TGCGCCAGCAGCTTTCAAGATACGCAGTATTTT. This sequence encodes CASSFQDTQYF. The whole variable domain, remainder taken from reference TRBV5-1 and TRBJ2-3, is KAGVTQTPRYLIKTRGQQVTLSCSPISGHRSVSWYQQTPGQGLQFLFEYFSETQRNKGNFPGRFSGRQFSNSRSEMNVSTLELGDSALYLCASSFQDTQYFGPGTRLTVL.

The gene calls are TRBV6-5 and TRBJ2-5; no clear D gene. Trimming left V 4 bases short and J 4 bases short, with 13 bases between. Germline CDR1 MNHEY, CDR2 SVGAGI. This CDR3 contains 14 residues. The CDR3 coding sequence is TGTGCCAGCAGTTCCATCGACACCCCAGAGACCCAGTACTTC. Translating gives CASSSIDTPETQYF.

The chain has TRBV28 and TRBJ2-2, with 7 bases identical to TRBD2. V lost 2 bases and J lost 7; bases outside the gene matches: 4. CDR3 size: 14 residues. Germline CDR1 is MDHEN and CDR2 is SYDVKM. CDR3 sequence (DNA): TGTGCCAGCAGTTTAGCCAGGGAGGGCGGGGAGCTGTTTTTT. It yields the protein CASSLAREGGELFF.

This clone was recorded once. The rearrangement joins TRBV11-2 to TRBJ2-7; no firm D call. CDR1 SGHAT and CDR2 FQNNGV come from the germline V gene. V shed 2 bases and J shed 0 bases, with 11 bases lying between them. The CDR3 length is 15 residues. CDR3 loop: CASSLIVTDSYEQYF. CDR3 nucleotides: TGTGCCAGCAGCTTAATCGTGACGGACTCCTACGAGCAGTACTTC.

The chain combines TRBV11-2 with TRBJ2-5; possible D gene TRBD1, 5 bases. V was cut by 8 bases and J by 5 bases, with 18 bases left in between. CDR3 length: 14 amino acids. Germline-derived CDR1 and CDR2 are SGHAT and FQNNGV. CDR3 in amino acids: CASGERGFRETQYF. DNA for the CDR3: TGTGCCAGCGGAGAAAGGGGATTTAGGGAGACCCAGTACTTC.